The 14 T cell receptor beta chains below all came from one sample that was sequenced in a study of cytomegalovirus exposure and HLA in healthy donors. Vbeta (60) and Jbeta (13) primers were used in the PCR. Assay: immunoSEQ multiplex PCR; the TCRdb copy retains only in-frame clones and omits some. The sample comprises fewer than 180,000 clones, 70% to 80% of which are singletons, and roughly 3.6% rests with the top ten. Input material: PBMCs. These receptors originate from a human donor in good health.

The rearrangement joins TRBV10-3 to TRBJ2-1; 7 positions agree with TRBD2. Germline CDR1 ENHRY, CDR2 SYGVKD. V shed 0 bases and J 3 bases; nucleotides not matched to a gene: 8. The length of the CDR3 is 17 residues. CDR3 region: CAISESGGRALYNEQFF. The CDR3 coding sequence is TGTGCCATCAGTGAGTCGGGTGGGAGGGCCCTCTACAATGAGCAGTTCTTC.

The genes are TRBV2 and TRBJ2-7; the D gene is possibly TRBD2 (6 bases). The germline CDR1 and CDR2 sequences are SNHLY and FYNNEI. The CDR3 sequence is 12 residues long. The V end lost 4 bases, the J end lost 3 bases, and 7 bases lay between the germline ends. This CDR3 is CASSGTIYEQYF. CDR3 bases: TGTGCCAGCAGTGGGACTATCTACGAGCAGTACTTC.

CDR3 sequence: CASSFAPPGSGNTDTQYF. For the CDR3, the DNA is TGTGCCAGCAGTTTTGCCCCCCCTGGTAGCGGGAACACAGATACGCAGTATTTT. The chain has TRBV28 and TRBJ2-3; 8 bases agree with TRBD2. The trim removed 3 bases at V and 2 bases at J, leaving 13 bases unmatched. Germline loops: CDR1 MDHEN, CDR2 SYDVKM. CDR3 length equals 18 residues.

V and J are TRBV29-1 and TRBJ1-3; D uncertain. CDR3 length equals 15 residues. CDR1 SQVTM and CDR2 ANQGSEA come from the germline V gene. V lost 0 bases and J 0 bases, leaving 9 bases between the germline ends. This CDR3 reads CSVEEAPLSGNTIYF. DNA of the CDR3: TGCAGCGTTGAAGAAGCGCCGCTCTCTGGAAACACCATATATTTT.

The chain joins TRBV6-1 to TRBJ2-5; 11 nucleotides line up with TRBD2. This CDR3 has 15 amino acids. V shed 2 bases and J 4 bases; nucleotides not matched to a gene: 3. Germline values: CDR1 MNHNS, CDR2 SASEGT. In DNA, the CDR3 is TGTGCCAGCAGTGAATTTAGCGGGGGGGCAGAGACCCAGTACTTC. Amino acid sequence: CASSEFSGGAETQYF.

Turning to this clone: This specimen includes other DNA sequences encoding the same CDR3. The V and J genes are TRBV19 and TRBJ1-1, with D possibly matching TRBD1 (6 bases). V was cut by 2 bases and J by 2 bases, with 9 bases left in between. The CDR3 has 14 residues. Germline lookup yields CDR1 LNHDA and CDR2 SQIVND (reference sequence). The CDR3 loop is CASSITGSNTEAFF. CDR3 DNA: TGTGCCAGTAGTATAACAGGGAGCAACACTGAAGCTTTCTTT.

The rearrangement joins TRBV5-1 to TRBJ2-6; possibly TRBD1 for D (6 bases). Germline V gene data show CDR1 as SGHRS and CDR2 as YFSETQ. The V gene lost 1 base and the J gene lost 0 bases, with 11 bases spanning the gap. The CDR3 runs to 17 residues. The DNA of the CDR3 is TGCGCCAGCAGCTTGAGTACAGGGAACTCTGGGGCCAACGTCCTGACTTTC. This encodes CASSLSTGNSGANVLTF. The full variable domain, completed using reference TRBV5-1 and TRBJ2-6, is KAGVTQTPRYLIKTRGQQVTLSCSPISGHRSVSWYQQTPGQGLQFLFEYFSETQRNKGNFPGRFSGRQFSNSRSEMNVSTLELGDSALYLCASSLSTGNSGANVLTFGAGSRLTVL.

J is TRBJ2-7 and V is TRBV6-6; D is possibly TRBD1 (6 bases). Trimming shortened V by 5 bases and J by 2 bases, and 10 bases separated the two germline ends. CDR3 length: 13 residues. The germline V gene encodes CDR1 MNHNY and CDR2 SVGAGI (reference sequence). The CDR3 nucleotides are TGTGCCAGCAGTACCGGACAGACCTACGAGCAGTACTTC. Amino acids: CASSTGQTYEQYF.

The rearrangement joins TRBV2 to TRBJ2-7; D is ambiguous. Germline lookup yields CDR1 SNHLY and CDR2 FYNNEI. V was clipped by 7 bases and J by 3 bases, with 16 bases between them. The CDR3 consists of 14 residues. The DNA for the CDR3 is TGTGCCAGCAATACGGCCGTGGGCTTCTACGAGCAGTACTTC. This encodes CASNTAVGFYEQYF. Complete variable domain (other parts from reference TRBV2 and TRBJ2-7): EPEVTQTPSHQVTQMGQEVILRCVPISNHLYFYWYRQILGQKVEFLVSFYNNEISEKSEIFDDQFSVERPDGSNFTLKIRSTKLEDSAMYFCASNTAVGFYEQYFGPGTRLTVT.

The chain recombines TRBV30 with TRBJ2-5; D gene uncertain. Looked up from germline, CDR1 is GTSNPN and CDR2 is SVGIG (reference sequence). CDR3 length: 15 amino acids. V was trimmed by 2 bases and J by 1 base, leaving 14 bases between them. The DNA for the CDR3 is TGTGCCTGGAGTCTTTTACTACTGATCCAAGAGACCCAGTACTTC. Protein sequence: CAWSLLLLIQETQYF.

The CDR3 here is CASSVGLAGRDQETQYF. The DNA of the CDR3 is TGTGCCAGCAGCGTTGGACTAGCCGGGAGGGACCAAGAGACCCAGTACTTC. This chain joins TRBV9 and TRBJ2-5, with 8 nucleotides matching TRBD2. Per the germline V gene, CDR1 is SGDLS and CDR2 is YYNGEE. The CDR3 has 17 amino acids. V shed 2 bases, J shed 0 bases, and the junction held 9 bases outside the gene matches.

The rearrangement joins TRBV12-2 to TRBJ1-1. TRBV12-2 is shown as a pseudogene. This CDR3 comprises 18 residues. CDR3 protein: CASRLAVDIAGWWAEAFF. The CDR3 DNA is TGTGCAAGTCGCTTAGCGGTGGACATAGCGGGCTGGTGGGCTGAAGCTTTCTTT.

The CDR3 DNA follows: TGTGCCTGGGGGGACAGGGGGAACACTGAAGCTTTCTTT. This codes for CAWGDRGNTEAFF. This chain links TRBV30 with TRBJ1-1; 10 nucleotides match TRBD1. This CDR3 region has 13 residues. Losses at the gene ends were 5 bases for V and 1 base for J; bases not matched to a gene: 1. Germline CDR1 GTSNPN, CDR2 SVGIG (reference sequence).

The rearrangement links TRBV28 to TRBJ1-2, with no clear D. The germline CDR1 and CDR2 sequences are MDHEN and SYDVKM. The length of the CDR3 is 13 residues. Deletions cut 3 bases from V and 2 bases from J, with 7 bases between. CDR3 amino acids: CASSLSRNYGYTF. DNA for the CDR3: TGTGCCAGCAGTTTGTCCCGGAACTATGGCTACACCTTC.